This TCR beta chain was identified in a study of response to subunit inactivated influenza vaccine. Findings of the study overall: The authors offered the suggestion that each seasonal influenza vaccination recruits few new T cells.

TCRdb used MiXCR to reprocess the RT-PCR reads, holding one entry per CDR3 protein. The sample contains 250,000 to 350,000 distinct CDR3 sequences, over 20% of which appear only once. As regards this clonotype: Its antigen is as yet unknown.

Unmatched junction bases numbered 4, after V lost 6 bases and J lost 0 bases. In germline, CDR1 is DFQATT, CDR2 SNEGSKA (reference sequence). The CDR3 totals 13 residues. This clonotype was sampled from a man aged 50 to 75 who received an inactivated influenza vaccine. Material: PBMCs from blood, obtained approximately 20 months after vaccination. The chain recombines TRBV20-1 with TRBJ1-1, with TRBD1 matching 7 bases. The CDR3 spells CSAQDRVNTEAFF. The CDR3, as DNA: TGCAGTGCCCAAGACAGGGTGAACACTGAAGCTTTCTTT.